This record covers a single T cell receptor (beta chain). This entry is derived from a study of blood T cell repertoires in COVID-19. About the research overall: Sources were T cells, B-cell-depleted T cells, or PBMCs; the material itself was cDNA or gDNA.

Original processing notes: Estimation of nucleated cell counts relied on the amplification of reference gene primers. Using immunoSEQ multiplex PCR, the repertoire was profiled, and TCRdb retains in-frame clones only, with some absent. The V and J calls and clone size come from that table; D and trimming were worked out from the DNA. The sample has about 370,000 clones; roughly nine tenths are singletons. V lost 2 bases, J lost 5 bases, and 9 bases stayed unmatched. Looked up from germline, CDR1 is KGHDR and CDR2 is SFDVKD. The CDR3 runs to 16 residues. The chain recombines TRBV24-1 with TRBJ2-5; 8 bases map to TRBD1. Sample: peripheral blood. This TCR was sampled from a woman aged 25 to 45 with COVID-19, enrolled during active disease. The CDR3 DNA reads TGTGCCACCAGTGATTCCCCACAGGGGGTCTATGAGACCCAGTACTTC. This encodes CATSDSPQGVYETQYF.